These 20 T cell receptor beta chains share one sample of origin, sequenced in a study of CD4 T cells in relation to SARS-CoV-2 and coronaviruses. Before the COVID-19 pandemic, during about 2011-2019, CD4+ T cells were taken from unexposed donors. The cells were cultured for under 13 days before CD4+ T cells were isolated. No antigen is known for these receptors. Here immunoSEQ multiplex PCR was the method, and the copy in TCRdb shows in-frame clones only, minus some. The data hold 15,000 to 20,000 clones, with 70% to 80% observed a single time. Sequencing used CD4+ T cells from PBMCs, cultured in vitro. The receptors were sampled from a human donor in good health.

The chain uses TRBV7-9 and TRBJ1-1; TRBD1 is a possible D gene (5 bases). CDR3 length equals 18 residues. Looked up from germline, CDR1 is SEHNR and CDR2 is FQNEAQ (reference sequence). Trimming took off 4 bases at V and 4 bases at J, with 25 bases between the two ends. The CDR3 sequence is CASSYGRGLIGLGTEAFF. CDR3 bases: TGTGCCAGCAGCTATGGACGGGGGTTGATAGGGTTGGGCACTGAAGCTTTCTTT.

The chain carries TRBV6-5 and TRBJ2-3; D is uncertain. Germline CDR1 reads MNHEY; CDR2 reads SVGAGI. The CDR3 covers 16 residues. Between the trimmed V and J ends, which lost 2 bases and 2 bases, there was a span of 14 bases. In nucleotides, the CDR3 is TGTGCCAGCAGTTACGGCTCTAGGCGCCCCACAGATACGCAGTATTTT. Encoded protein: CASSYGSRRPTDTQYF.

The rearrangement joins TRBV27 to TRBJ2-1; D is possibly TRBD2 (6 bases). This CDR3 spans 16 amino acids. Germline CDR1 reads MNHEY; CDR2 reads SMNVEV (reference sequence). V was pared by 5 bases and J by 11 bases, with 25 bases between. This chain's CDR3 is CASSPLGGDAVEKQFF. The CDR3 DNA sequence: TGTGCCAGCAGTCCATTGGGCGGGGACGCGGTGGAGAAGCAGTTCTTC.

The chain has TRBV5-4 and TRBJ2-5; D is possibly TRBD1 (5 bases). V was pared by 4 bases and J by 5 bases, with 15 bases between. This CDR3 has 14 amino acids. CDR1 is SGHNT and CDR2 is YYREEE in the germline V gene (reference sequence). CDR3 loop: CASSQTQVQETQYF. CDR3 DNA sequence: TGTGCCAGCAGCCAAACACAGGTTCAGGAGACCCAGTACTTC. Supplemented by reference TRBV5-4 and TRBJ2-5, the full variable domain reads ETGVTQSPTHLIKTRGQQVTLRCSSQSGHNTVSWYQQALGQGPQFIFQYYREEENGRGNFPPRFSGLQFPNYSSELNVNALELDDSALYLCASSQTQVQETQYFGPGTRLLVL.

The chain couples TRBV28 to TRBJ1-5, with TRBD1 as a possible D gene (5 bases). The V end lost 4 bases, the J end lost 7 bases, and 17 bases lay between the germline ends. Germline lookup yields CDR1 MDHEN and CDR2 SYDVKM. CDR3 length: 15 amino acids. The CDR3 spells CASSSAGRVGQPQHF. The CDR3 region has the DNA TGTGCCAGCAGTTCCGCCGGCAGGGTTGGACAGCCCCAGCATTTT.

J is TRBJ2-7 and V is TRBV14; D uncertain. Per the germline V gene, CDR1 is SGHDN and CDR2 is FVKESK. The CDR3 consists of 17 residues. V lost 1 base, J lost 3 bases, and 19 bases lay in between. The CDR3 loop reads CASSQVDPTALIYEQYF. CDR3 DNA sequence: TGTGCCAGCAGCCAAGTCGACCCCACTGCCCTGATCTACGAGCAGTACTTC.

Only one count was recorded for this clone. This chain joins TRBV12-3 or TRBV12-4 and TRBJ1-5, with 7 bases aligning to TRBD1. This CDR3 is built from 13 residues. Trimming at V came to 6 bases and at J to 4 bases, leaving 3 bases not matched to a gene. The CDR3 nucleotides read TGTGCCAGCAGCCCGGGACAGAATCAGCCCCAGCATTTT. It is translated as CASSPGQNQPQHF.

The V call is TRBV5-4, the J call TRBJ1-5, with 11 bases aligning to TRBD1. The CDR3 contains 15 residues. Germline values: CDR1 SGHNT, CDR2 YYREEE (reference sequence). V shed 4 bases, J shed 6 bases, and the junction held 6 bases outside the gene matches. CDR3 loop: CASSEGTGGAQPQHF. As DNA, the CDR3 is TGTGCCAGCAGCGAAGGGACAGGGGGGGCTCAGCCCCAGCATTTT.

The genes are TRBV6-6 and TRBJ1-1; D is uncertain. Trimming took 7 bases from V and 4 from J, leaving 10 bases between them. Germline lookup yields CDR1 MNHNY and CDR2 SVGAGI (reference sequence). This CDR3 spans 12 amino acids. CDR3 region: CASTRVSTEAFF. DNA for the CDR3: TGTGCCAGCACTCGGGTCAGCACTGAAGCTTTCTTT.

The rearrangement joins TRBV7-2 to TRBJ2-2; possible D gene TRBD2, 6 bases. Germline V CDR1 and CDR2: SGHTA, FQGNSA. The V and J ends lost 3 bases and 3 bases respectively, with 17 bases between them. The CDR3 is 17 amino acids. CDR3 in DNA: TGTGCCAGCAGCTTCCCGCGCGGGAAAGGGGACACCGGGGAGCTGTTTTTT. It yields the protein CASSFPRGKGDTGELFF. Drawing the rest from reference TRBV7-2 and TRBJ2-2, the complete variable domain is GAGVSQSPSNKVTEKGKDVELRCDPISGHTALYWYRQSLGQGLEFLIYFQGNSAPDKSGLPSDRFSAERTGGSVSTLTIQRTQQEDSAVYLCASSFPRGKGDTGELFFGEGSRLTVL.

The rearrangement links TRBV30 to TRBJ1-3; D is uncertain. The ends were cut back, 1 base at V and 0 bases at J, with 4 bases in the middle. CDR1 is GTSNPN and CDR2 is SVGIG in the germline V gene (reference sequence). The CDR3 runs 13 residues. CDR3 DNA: TGTGCCTGGAGTGGGAACTCTGGAAACACCATATATTTT. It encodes CAWSGNSGNTIYF.

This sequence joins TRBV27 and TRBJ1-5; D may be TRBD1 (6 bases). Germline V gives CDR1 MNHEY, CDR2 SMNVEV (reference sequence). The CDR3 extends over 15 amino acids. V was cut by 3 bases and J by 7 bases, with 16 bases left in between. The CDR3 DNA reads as TGTGCCAGCAGTTTGATTAGCAGGGGCAGCCAGCCCCAGCATTTT. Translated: CASSLISRGSQPQHF.

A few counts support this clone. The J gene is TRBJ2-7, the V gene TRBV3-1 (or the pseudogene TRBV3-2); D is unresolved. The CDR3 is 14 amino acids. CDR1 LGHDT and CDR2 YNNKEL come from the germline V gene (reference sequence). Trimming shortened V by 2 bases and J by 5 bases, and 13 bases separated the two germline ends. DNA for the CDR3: TGTGCCAGCAGCCAACCCGGCCATGGGGACGAGCAGTACTTC. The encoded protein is CASSQPGHGDEQYF.

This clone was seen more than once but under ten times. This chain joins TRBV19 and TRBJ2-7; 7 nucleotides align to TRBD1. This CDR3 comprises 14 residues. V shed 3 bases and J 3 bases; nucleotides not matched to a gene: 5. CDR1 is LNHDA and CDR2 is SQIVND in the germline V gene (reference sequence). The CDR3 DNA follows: TGTGCCAGTAGTATCTCGACAGGGATCTACGAGCAGTACTTC. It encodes CASSISTGIYEQYF.

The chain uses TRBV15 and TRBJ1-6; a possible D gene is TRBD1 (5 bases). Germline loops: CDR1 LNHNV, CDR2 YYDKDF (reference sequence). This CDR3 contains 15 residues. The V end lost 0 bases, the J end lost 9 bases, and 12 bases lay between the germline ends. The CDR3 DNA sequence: TGTGCCACCAGCAGAGATCTGTCAGGGAGTTCACCCCTCCACTTT. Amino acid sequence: CATSRDLSGSSPLHF.

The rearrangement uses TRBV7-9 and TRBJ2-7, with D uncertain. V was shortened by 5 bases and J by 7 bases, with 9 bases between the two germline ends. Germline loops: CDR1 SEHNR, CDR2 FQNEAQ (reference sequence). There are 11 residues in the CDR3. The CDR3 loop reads CASSPIREQYF. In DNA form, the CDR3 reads TGTGCCAGCAGCCCGATTAGGGAGCAGTACTTC. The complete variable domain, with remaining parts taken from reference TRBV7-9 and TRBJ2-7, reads DTGVSQNPRHKITKRGQNVTFRCDPISEHNRLYWYRQTLGQGPEFLTYFQNEAQLEKSRLLSDRFSAERPKGSFSTLEIQRTEQGDSAMYLCASSPIREQYFGPGTRLTVT.

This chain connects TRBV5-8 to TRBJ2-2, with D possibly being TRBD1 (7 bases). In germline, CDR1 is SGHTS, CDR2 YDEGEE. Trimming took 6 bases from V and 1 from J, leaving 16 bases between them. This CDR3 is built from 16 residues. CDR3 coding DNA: TGTGCCAGCACGCGGGACAGCTCCCTGAACACCGGGGAGCTGTTTTTT. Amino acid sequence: CASTRDSSLNTGELFF.

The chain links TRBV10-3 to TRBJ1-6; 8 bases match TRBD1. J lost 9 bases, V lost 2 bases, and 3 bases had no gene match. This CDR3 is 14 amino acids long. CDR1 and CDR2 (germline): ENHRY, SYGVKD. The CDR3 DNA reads TGTGCCATCAGTGAGACAGGGGGAGTTTCACCCCTCCACTTT. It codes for CAISETGGVSPLHF.

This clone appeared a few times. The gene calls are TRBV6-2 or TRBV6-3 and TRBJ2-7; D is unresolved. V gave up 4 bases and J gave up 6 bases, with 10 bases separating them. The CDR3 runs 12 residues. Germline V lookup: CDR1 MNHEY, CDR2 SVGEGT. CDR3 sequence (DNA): TGTGCCAGCAGTTCTCCAAGAACCGAGCAGTACTTC. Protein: CASSSPRTEQYF.

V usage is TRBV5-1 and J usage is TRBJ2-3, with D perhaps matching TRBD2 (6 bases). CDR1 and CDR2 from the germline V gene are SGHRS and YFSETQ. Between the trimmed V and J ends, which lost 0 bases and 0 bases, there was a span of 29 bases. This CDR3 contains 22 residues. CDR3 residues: CASSLDRRVYGGRLGSTDTQYF. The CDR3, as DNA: TGCGCCAGCAGCTTGGACAGGAGAGTGTACGGGGGTCGACTAGGGAGCACAGATACGCAGTATTTT.